This passage covers 14 T cell receptor beta chains from one sample sequenced in a study of cytomegalovirus exposure and HLA in healthy donors (dated by TCRdb to about 2017). The library was generated by the immunoSEQ multiplex PCR assay. The multiplex PCR relied on a mix of 60 forward primers for TCR Vbeta segments and 13 reverse primers for TCR Jbeta segments. TCRdb's version of the immuneACCESS table is confined to in-frame rearrangements and falls short of the full clone set. An unresolved V gene accounts for under half of the shortfall where checked; the remainder is of unknown origin. Present in this sample are about 140,000 clones, 88% of which were seen just once. The top ten hold about 0.51% of the sample. Material for sequencing was PBMCs. Every receptor here comes from a woman aged 40 to 49 in good health and CMV-seronegative.

The rearrangement uses TRBV19 and TRBJ2-1; maybe TRBD2 (5 bases). This CDR3 is built from 14 residues. Germline V gives CDR1 LNHDA, CDR2 SQIVND (reference sequence). The V end lost 3 bases, the J end lost 7 bases, and 13 bases lay between the germline ends. CDR3 residues: CASSITAGGNEQFF. The CDR3 coding sequence is TGTGCCAGTAGTATTACCGCGGGTGGGAATGAGCAGTTCTTC.

The chain uses TRBV30 and TRBJ2-3, with 8 bases aligning to TRBD2. V was clipped by 0 bases and J by 0 bases; unmatched bases: 5. The germline V gene has CDR1 GTSNPN and CDR2 SVGIG (reference sequence). The CDR3 contains 16 residues. In DNA, the CDR3 is TGTGCCTGGAGTGTAGGTTCTAGCGGGAGCACAGATACGCAGTATTTT. The encoded protein is CAWSVGSSGSTDTQYF. The entire variable domain, with the rest obtained from reference TRBV30 and TRBJ2-3, is as follows: SQTIHQWPATLVQPVGSPLSLECTVEGTSNPNLYWYRQAAGRGLQLLFYSVGIGQISSEVPQNLSASRPQDRQFILSSKKLLLSDSGFYLCAWSVGSSGSTDTQYFGPGTRLTVL.

CDR3 region: CASILWGDYNEQFF. CDR3 in DNA: TGTGCCAGCATCTTATGGGGGGACTACAATGAGCAGTTCTTC. The chain has TRBV5-6 and TRBJ2-1; D is possibly TRBD2 (6 bases). Trimming cost V 6 bases and J 3 bases, with 13 bases left between them. Germline lookup yields CDR1 SGHDT and CDR2 YYEEEE. This CDR3 has 14 residues.

The rearrangement links TRBV7-2 to TRBJ2-1; 7 bases agree with TRBD2. This CDR3 spans 14 amino acids. The ends lost 1 base at V and 12 bases at J; junction bases unmatched: 9. Per germline, CDR1 SGHTA and CDR2 FQGNSA. CDR3 amino acids: CASSLEKVGGPQFF. In DNA, the CDR3 is TGTGCCAGCAGCTTAGAAAAGGTGGGAGGGCCGCAGTTCTTC.

This chain uses TRBV18 with TRBJ1-3; D possibly corresponds to TRBD1 (5 bases). Germline V gene lookup returns CDR1 KGHSH and CDR2 LQKENI. Trimming removed 4 bases from V and 1 base from J, with 11 bases in between. This CDR3 contains 15 residues. CDR3 sequence reads: CASSRIGGSGNTIYF. The CDR3 region has the DNA TGTGCCAGCTCACGTATCGGGGGGTCTGGAAACACCATATATTTT.

The chain uses TRBV27 and TRBJ1-1; D is unclear. The V gene lost 8 bases and the J gene lost 0 bases, with 16 bases spanning the gap. Germline CDR1 reads MNHEY; CDR2 reads SMNVEV (reference sequence). The CDR3 loop spans 15 amino acids. The CDR3 DNA follows: TGTGCCAGCTATCCCGGCGGCACAATGAACACTGAAGCTTTCTTT. It translates to CASYPGGTMNTEAFF.

This clone was seen just once. This rearrangement joins TRBV4-2 to TRBJ2-3; 13 bases are shared with TRBD2. V lost 4 bases to trimming and J lost 5 bases; unmatched junction nucleotides: 12. CDR3 size: 18 residues. Per germline, CDR1 LGHNA and CDR2 YNFKEQ. The CDR3 coding sequence is TGTGCCAGCAGCCCGCAACCACTAGCGGGAGGGCTAGGAGATACGCAGTATTTT. Its translation is CASSPQPLAGGLGDTQYF.

This chain joins TRBV9 and TRBJ1-3; perhaps TRBD1 as D (5 bases). Germline loops: CDR1 SGDLS, CDR2 YYNGEE. The germline V and J ends were trimmed by 4 bases and 0 bases, with 8 bases remaining between them. The CDR3 is 14 residues long. The CDR3 region has the DNA TGTGCCAGCAGCACAGGCGGCTCTGGAAACACCATATATTTT. Its translation: CASSTGGSGNTIYF.

This chain links TRBV7-6 with TRBJ1-1, with D possibly TRBD1 on 5 matching bases. Germline V gene lookup returns CDR1 SGHVS and CDR2 FNYEAQ. The CDR3 covers 16 residues. Trimming took off 0 bases at V and 0 bases at J, with 11 bases between the two ends. CDR3 protein: CASSLAGRGMNTEAFF. CDR3 in DNA: TGTGCCAGCAGCTTAGCGGGGAGGGGTATGAACACTGAAGCTTTCTTT.

This clone was recorded once. This chain links TRBV30 with TRBJ1-2; TRBD1 agrees at 9 bases. This CDR3 region has 17 residues. Trimming took 3 bases from V and 0 from J; bases not matched to a gene: 11. Germline V gene data show CDR1 as GTSNPN and CDR2 as SVGIG (reference sequence). In DNA form, the CDR3 reads TGTGCCTGGAGAGTATGGACAGGGGCCGTCTCTAACTATGGCTACACCTTC. This codes for CAWRVWTGAVSNYGYTF.

About this clone: Within the sample, other DNA sequences also encode this same CDR3. The CDR3 DNA is TGTGCCAGCAGTCGGGACAGGGGATATCAGCCCCAGCATTTT. It codes for CASSRDRGYQPQHF. V and J are TRBV2 and TRBJ1-5; 10 bases line up with TRBD1. Germline lookup yields CDR1 SNHLY and CDR2 FYNNEI. V was clipped by 5 bases and J by 5 bases; unmatched bases: 3. The CDR3 runs to 14 residues.

With regard to this clone: At one end the junction does not follow the germline gene, possibly because of a read error. CDR3 loop: CASSLDGSINEQFF. The CDR3, as DNA: TGTGCTAGCAGCTTAGATGGGAGTATCAATGAGCAGTTCTTC. This chain joins TRBV7-7 and TRBJ2-1, with D possibly matching TRBD2 (5 bases). Germline values: CDR1 SSHAT, CDR2 FNYEAQ (reference sequence). The CDR3 runs to 14 residues.

The V call is TRBV6-5, the J call TRBJ2-7; 7 nucleotides line up with TRBD2. V was pared by 6 bases and J by 2 bases, with 4 bases of the junction left unmatched. The CDR3 contains 13 residues. Looked up from germline, CDR1 is MNHEY and CDR2 is SVGAGI. This CDR3 reads CASRVSGAYEQYF. As DNA, the CDR3 is TGTGCCAGCAGGGTGAGCGGGGCCTACGAGCAGTACTTC.

This clone was found once. The chain combines TRBV6-5 with TRBJ1-5, with 7 bases that match TRBD1. V was pared by 5 bases and J by 5 bases, with 9 bases of the junction left unmatched. The CDR3 sequence is 15 residues long. Germline V gene lookup returns CDR1 MNHEY and CDR2 SVGAGI. This CDR3 reads CASSRQGVYDQPQHF. CDR3 sequence (DNA): TGTGCCAGCAGTCGACAGGGAGTGTATGATCAGCCCCAGCATTTT.